This TCR beta chain was obtained from a study of graft-versus-host responses after intestinal transplantation. V was cut by 6 bases and J by 3 bases, with 11 bases left in between. CDR1 and CDR2 from the germline V gene are SGHVS and FNYEAQ. The CDR3 sequence is 13 residues long. To note about this clone: Its antigen is unidentified.

The table came from immunoSEQ multiplex PCR; TCRdb's copy has only in-frame clones and leaves some out. This table has tens of thousands of clones, about 91% appearing once. The source material was unstimulated CD8+ T cells sorted from spleen or lymph node cells, sampled before intestinal transplant. The sequence came from a human donor who received an intestinal transplant. This chain joins TRBV7-6 and TRBJ1-1; D not resolved. For the CDR3, the DNA is TGTGCCAGCAGTCAAGGCGGTTACACTGAAGCTTTCTTT. It yields the protein CASSQGGYTEAFF.